This T cell receptor (beta chain) was recovered during a study of immune evolution from preneoplasia to lung adenocarcinoma. From germline, CDR1 is LNHDA and CDR2 SQIVND (reference sequence). This CDR3 has 14 amino acids. V lost 0 bases, J lost 4 bases, and 7 bases lay in between. Each case's diagnosis was confirmed by two pathologists on H&E. Premalignant or tumor cells were enriched by macro-dissection after pathologic assessment. The repertoire was sequenced with immunoSEQ multiplex PCR; TCRdb's copy has only in-frame clones and lacks some. This table has 9,500 to 11,000 clones, around 78% appearing once. Notes on this clone: Its antigen is unidentified.

Findings and caveats of the study: From normal lung to invasive adenocarcinoma, top clone frequencies appeared to decrease. T cell clonality was higher in KRAS-mutant than EGFR-mutant or wild-type nodules.

This TCR came from a person between 65 and 80 years old with lung adenocarcinoma. This sequence joins TRBV19 and TRBJ2-1; D unresolved. The sample was FFPE minimally invasive lung adenocarcinoma tissue. The CDR3, as DNA: TGTGCCAGTAGTATAGATTTGGGGTACAATGAGCAGTTCTTC. It codes for CASSIDLGYNEQFF. The whole variable domain, filled in from reference TRBV19 and TRBJ2-1, reads DGGITQSPKYLFRKEGQNVTLSCEQNLNHDAMYWYRQDPGQGLRLIYYSQIVNDFQKGDIAEGYSVSREKKESFPLTVTSAQKNPTAFYLCASSIDLGYNEQFFGPGTRLTVL.